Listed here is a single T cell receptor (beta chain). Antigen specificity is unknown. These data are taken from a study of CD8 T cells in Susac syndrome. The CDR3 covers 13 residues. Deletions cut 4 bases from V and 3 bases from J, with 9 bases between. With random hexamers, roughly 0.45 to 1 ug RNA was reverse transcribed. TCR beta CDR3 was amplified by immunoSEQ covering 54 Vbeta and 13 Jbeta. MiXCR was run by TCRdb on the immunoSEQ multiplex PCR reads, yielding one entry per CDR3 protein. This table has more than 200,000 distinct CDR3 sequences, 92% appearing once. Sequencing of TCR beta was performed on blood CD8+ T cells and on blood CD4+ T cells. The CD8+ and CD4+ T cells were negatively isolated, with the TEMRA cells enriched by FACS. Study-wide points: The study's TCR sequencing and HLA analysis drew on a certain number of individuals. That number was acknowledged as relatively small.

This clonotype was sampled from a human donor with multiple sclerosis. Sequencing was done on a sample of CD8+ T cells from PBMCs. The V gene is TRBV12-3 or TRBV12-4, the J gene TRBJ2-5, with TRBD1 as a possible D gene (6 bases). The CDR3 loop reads CASSSEGEETQYF. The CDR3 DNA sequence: TGTGCCAGCAGTTCCGAGGGGGAAGAGACCCAGTACTTC.